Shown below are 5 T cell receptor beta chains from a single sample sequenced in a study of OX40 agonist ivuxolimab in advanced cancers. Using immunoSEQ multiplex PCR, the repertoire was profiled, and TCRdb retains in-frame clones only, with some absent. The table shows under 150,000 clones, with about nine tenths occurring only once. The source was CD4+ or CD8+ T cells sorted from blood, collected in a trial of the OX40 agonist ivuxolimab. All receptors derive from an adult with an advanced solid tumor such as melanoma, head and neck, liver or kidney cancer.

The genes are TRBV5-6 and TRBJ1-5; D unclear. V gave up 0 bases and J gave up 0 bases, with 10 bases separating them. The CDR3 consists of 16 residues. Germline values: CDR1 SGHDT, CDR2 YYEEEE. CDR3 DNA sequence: TGTGCCAGCAGCTTGGGTCCGGAGTATAGCAATCAGCCCCAGCATTTT. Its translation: CASSLGPEYSNQPQHF.

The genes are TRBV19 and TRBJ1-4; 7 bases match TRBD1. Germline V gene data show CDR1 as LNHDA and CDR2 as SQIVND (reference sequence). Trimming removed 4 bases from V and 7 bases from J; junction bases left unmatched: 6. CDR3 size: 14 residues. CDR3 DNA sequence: TGTGCCAGTAGTAGACGGACAGGCGGTGAAAAACTGTTTTTT. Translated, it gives CASSRRTGGEKLFF.

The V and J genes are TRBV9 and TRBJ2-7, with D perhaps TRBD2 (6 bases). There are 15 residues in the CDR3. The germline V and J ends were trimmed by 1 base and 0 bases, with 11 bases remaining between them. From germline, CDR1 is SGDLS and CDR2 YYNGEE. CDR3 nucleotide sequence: TGTGCCAGCAGCGTATCAACGGAGGGCTCCTACGAGCAGTACTTC. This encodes CASSVSTEGSYEQYF. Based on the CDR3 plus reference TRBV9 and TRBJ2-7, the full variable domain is DSGVTQTPKHLITATGQRVTLRCSPRSGDLSVYWYQQSLDQGLQFLIQYYNGEERAKGNILERFSAQQFPDLHSELNLSSLELGDSALYFCASSVSTEGSYEQYFGPGTRLTVT.

CDR3 protein: CASSEGLAGGPSYEQYF. The CDR3 DNA reads TGTGCCAGCAGCGAGGGACTAGCGGGAGGGCCCTCCTACGAGCAGTACTTC. The chain combines TRBV5-4 with TRBJ2-7; 16 bases map to TRBD2. The length of the CDR3 is 17 residues. Germline V gene lookup returns CDR1 SGHNT and CDR2 YYREEE (reference sequence). J lost 0 bases, V lost 4 bases, and 4 bases had no gene match. The variable domain in full, completed from reference TRBV5-4 and TRBJ2-7, reads ETGVTQSPTHLIKTRGQQVTLRCSSQSGHNTVSWYQQALGQGPQFIFQYYREEENGRGNFPPRFSGLQFPNYSSELNVNALELDDSALYLCASSEGLAGGPSYEQYFGPGTRLTVT.

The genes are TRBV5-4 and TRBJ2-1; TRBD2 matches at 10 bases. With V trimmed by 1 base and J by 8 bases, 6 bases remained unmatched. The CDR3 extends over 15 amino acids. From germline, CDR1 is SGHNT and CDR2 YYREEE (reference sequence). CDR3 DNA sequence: TGTGCCAGCAGCTTGAAGGGACTAGCGATCGATGAGCAGTTCTTC. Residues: CASSLKGLAIDEQFF.